Each of the 16 T cell receptor beta chains below was sequenced from the same sample in a study of cytotoxic CD8 clonotypes in ibrutinib-treated CLL. The data were produced by immunoSEQ multiplex PCR, yet TCRdb's version contains in-frame clones alone and is incomplete. The sample consists of 50,000 or so clones, roughly three fifths of them appearing once. The input for sequencing was PBMCs, taken after 24 months of ibrutinib treatment. Receptor source: a human donor with chronic lymphocytic leukemia.

The table lists this clone with a count of one. The rearrangement joins TRBV7-6 to TRBJ2-1, with 8 bases matching TRBD2. The trim removed 5 bases at V and 5 bases at J, leaving 8 bases unmatched. This CDR3 region has 15 residues. Germline assignment: CDR1 SGHVS and CDR2 FNYEAQ. The CDR3 here is CASSLMAGGDNEQFF. CDR3 sequence (DNA): TGTGCCAGCAGCCTAATGGCCGGGGGGGACAATGAGCAGTTCTTC.

The chain uses TRBV6-4 and TRBJ2-3; 10 nucleotides align to TRBD2. Trimming cost V 2 bases and J 4 bases; bases outside gene matches: 3. Germline V lookup: CDR1 MRHNA, CDR2 SNTAGT. This CDR3 comprises 15 residues. CDR3 in amino acids: CASSDSGGASDTQYF. The CDR3 DNA sequence: TGTGCCAGCAGTGACAGCGGGGGGGCCTCAGATACGCAGTATTTT.

J is TRBJ1-2 and V is TRBV4-1; D is uncertain. Germline CDR1 is MGHRA and CDR2 is YSYEKL. This CDR3 spans 12 amino acids. V lost 0 bases to trimming and J lost 8 bases, with 7 bases between them. The CDR3 bases are TGCGCCAGCAGCCAAGAAGTAGTCGGCTACACCTTC. Residues: CASSQEVVGYTF.

The chain recombines TRBV19 with TRBJ2-3; D is undetermined. The germline V and J ends were trimmed by 3 bases and 6 bases, with 13 bases remaining between them. The CDR3 sequence is 14 residues long. Per the germline V gene, CDR1 is LNHDA and CDR2 is SQIVND (reference sequence). CDR3 protein: CASSIFSPPDTQYF. DNA of the CDR3: TGTGCCAGTAGTATTTTCTCACCGCCGGATACGCAGTATTTT.

The chain employs TRBV6-5 and TRBJ1-5, with a tentative D call TRBD1 (5 bases). This CDR3 has 16 amino acids. Trimming stripped 0 bases from V and 2 bases from J, with 11 bases between. The germline V gene has CDR1 MNHEY and CDR2 SVGAGI. The CDR3 sequence: CASSYSYRRGNQPQHF. The CDR3 nucleotides read TGTGCCAGCAGTTACTCATACAGGAGGGGCAATCAGCCCCAGCATTTT.

The genes are TRBV27 and TRBJ2-7, with 8 bases matching TRBD1. Trimming at V came to 5 bases and at J to 6 bases, leaving 6 bases not matched to a gene. Germline V gene lookup returns CDR1 MNHEY and CDR2 SMNVEV (reference sequence). The CDR3 covers 13 residues. CDR3 in amino acids: CASSPDRESEQYF. The CDR3 nucleotides are TGTGCCAGCAGTCCGGACAGGGAGAGCGAGCAGTACTTC.

Comment on this clone: Other DNA variants within this sample encode the same CDR3. This chain's CDR3 is CSAREVEKLFF. DNA for the CDR3: TGCAGTGCTAGGGAGGTTGAAAAACTGTTTTTT. V gene TRBV20-1 combines with J gene TRBJ1-4; D not resolved. The CDR3 has 11 amino acids. Trimming stripped 3 bases from V and 7 bases from J, with 6 bases between. Germline assignment: CDR1 DFQATT and CDR2 SNEGSKA (reference sequence).

This chain joins TRBV29-1 and TRBJ2-3; D perhaps matches TRBD1 (5 bases). Germline CDR1 SQVTM, CDR2 ANQGSEA. The CDR3 totals 10 residues. Trimming stripped 6 bases from V and 9 bases from J, with 10 bases between. This chain's CDR3 is CSVGPGTQYF. CDR3 sequence (DNA): TGCAGCGTGGGGCCTGGGACGCAGTATTTT.

The chain links TRBV5-4 to TRBJ2-3; TRBD2 might be the D (6 bases). The V and J ends lost 6 bases and 5 bases respectively, with 13 bases between them. The germline gives CDR1 SGHNT, CDR2 YYREEE (reference sequence). The CDR3 spans 13 residues. The CDR3 here is CASTGPEGDTQYF. CDR3 bases: TGTGCCAGCACAGGTCCGGAGGGAGATACGCAGTATTTT.

CDR3 in DNA: TGTGCCAGCAGTGAACTTGCAGGGGACTCTGGAAACACCATATATTTT. This gives the protein CASSELAGDSGNTIYF. V is TRBV25-1 and J is TRBJ1-3, with D maybe TRBD1 (6 bases). V was trimmed by 2 bases and J by 0 bases, leaving 11 bases between them. This CDR3 contains 16 residues. Looked up from germline, CDR1 is MGHDK and CDR2 is SYGVNS.

This clone was detected a few times. The chain recombines TRBV6-6 with TRBJ1-2; D call uncertain. Germline assignment: CDR1 MNHNY and CDR2 SVGAGI (reference sequence). This CDR3 contains 14 residues. Between the trimmed V and J ends, which lost 2 bases and 3 bases, there was a span of 10 bases. The CDR3 coding sequence is TGTGCCAGCAGTTACGGCTGGGGTGACTATGGCTACACCTTC. This encodes CASSYGWGDYGYTF.

The rearrangement uses TRBV11-2 and TRBJ1-5; D possibly corresponds to TRBD1 (6 bases). Trimming cost V 5 bases and J 6 bases, with 17 bases left between them. The CDR3 is made up of 15 amino acids. Germline V gene sequence: CDR1 SGHAT, CDR2 FQNNGV. The CDR3 reads CASSQGQFSSQPQHF. DNA for the CDR3: TGTGCCAGCAGCCAAGGACAGTTCTCTAGTCAGCCCCAGCATTTT.

Only a few counts were recorded for this clone. The J gene is TRBJ1-1, the V gene TRBV12-5; tentatively, D is TRBD1 (5 bases). The CDR3 covers 13 residues. Trimming stripped 3 bases from V and 4 bases from J, with 9 bases between. Per germline, CDR1 LGHNT and CDR2 FRNRAP. The CDR3 DNA is TGTGCTAGTGGTTTATCAGGGATCACTGAAGCTTTCTTT. Amino acid sequence: CASGLSGITEAFF.

The chain recombines TRBV7-8 with TRBJ2-1, with D possibly being TRBD2 (6 bases). Deletions cut 3 bases from V and 8 bases from J, with 17 bases between. The CDR3 consists of 15 residues. Germline loops: CDR1 SGHVS, CDR2 FQNEAQ. The CDR3: CASSLGGVAIDEQFF. Here the CDR3 DNA reads TGTGCCAGCAGCTTGGGCGGGGTTGCCATCGATGAGCAGTTCTTC.

The gene calls are TRBV7-9 and TRBJ2-7, with 10 bases that match TRBD1. V shed 5 bases and J 7 bases; nucleotides not matched to a gene: 14. This CDR3 has 16 amino acids. The germline CDR1 and CDR2 sequences are SEHNR and FQNEAQ (reference sequence). The CDR3 here is CASSRPSGTGAGEQYF. As DNA, the CDR3 is TGTGCCAGCAGCCGACCCTCGGGGACAGGGGCTGGAGAGCAGTACTTC.

This sequence joins TRBV10-1 and TRBJ1-6; D is undetermined. This CDR3 comprises 13 residues. The germline V and J ends were trimmed by 2 bases and 2 bases, with 1 base remaining between them. The germline CDR1 and CDR2 sequences are WNHNN and SYGVQD (reference sequence). CDR3 nucleotide sequence: TGCGCCAGCAGTGAGACCTATAATTCACCCCTCCACTTT. Translated, it gives CASSETYNSPLHF.